This record looks at one T cell receptor beta chain sequence and its context. As yet, its antigen is unknown. Clones were sequenced by immunoSEQ multiplex PCR, and TCRdb holds only the in-frame ones, with some missing. The sample lists approximately 130,000 clones, roughly 90% occurring once. These data come from a study of T cell responses to AZD1222 COVID-19 vaccine. Study-wide points: Possibly, clonal diversity was underestimated; donors were largely white British and included more females. Spike-specific TCR breadth and depth both grew after two AZD1222 doses.

CDR3 length: 13 amino acids. V gave up 2 bases and J gave up 2 bases, with 7 bases separating them. Germline assignment: CDR1 KGHSH and CDR2 LQKENI. The input for sequencing was peripheral blood, taken 28 days after the second AZD1222 dose. The chain recombines TRBV18 with TRBJ2-7; D is undetermined. This TCR derives from an adult who received the AZD1222 COVID-19 vaccine. The CDR3 DNA is TGTGCCAGCTCACCAGCCCCGGCCTACGAGCAGTACTTC. Translated, it gives CASSPAPAYEQYF.